This entry describes one T cell receptor (beta chain). Its antigen is as yet unknown. Trimming shortened V by 5 bases and J by 5 bases, and 12 bases separated the two germline ends. Germline V lookup: CDR1 SGHVS, CDR2 FNYEAQ. The CDR3 contains 13 residues. The data are from a study of cytomegalovirus exposure and HLA in healthy donors. General study points: Indistinguishable V segments, including TRBV6-2 and TRBV6-3, were excluded. The productive fraction for most TCR beta V segments was about 87% or about 30% in an earlier analysis.

Unrecorded immune exposure was likely among donors, who were nominally healthy when sampled. Both 60 Vbeta primers and 13 Jbeta primers went into the PCR. Produced via immunoSEQ multiplex PCR; TCRdb's table is partial and in-frame only. The profile shows roughly 200,000 clones, around 77% of them singletons. Sequenced input: PBMCs. V and J are TRBV7-6 and TRBJ1-1; D possibly corresponds to TRBD1 (5 bases). The TCR originated in a man between 60 and 75 years old in good health and CMV-seronegative. The CDR3 DNA reads as TGTGCCAGCAGCCCCCTGGGGGGAACTGAAGCTTTCTTT. Translated, it gives CASSPLGGTEAFF.